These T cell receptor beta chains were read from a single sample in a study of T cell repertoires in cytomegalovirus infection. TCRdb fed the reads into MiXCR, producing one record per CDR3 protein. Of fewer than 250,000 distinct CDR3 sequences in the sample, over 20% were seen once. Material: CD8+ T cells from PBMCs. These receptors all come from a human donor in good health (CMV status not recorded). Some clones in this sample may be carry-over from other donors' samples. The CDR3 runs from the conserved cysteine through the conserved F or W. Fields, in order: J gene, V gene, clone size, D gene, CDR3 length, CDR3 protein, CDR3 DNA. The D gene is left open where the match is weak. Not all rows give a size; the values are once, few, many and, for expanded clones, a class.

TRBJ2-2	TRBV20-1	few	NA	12	CSAYRETGELFF	TGCAGTGCTTACAGGGAGACCGGGGAGCTGTTTTTT
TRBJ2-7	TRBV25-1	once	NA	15	CASSDFEGGSYEQYF	TGTGCCAGCAGTGATTTTGAAGGGGGTTCCTACGAGCAGTACTTC
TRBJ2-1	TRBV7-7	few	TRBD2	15	CASSTSGTSGNEQFF	TGTGCCAGCAGCACCTCCGGGACTAGTGGCAATGAGCAGTTCTTC
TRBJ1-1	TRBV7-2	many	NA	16	CASSLPPRLMNTEAFF	TGTGCCAGCAGCTTACCCCCTAGACTTATGAACACTGAAGCTTTCTTT
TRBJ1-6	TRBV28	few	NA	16	CASSFPAWNYNSPLHF	TGTGCCAGCAGTTTCCCGGCCTGGAACTATAATTCACCCCTCCACTTT
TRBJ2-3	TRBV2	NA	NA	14	CASTLYPGPDTQYF	TGTGCCAGCACCTTGTACCCGGGGCCAGATACGCAGTATTTT
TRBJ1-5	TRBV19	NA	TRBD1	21	CASTPPGTGTLRAAGNQPQHF	TGTGCCAGTACCCCCCCCGGGACAGGGACTTTACGGGCCGCCGGCAATCAGCCCCAGCATTTT
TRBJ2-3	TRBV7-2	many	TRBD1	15	CASSHRGRVTDTQYF	TGTGCCAGCAGCCACAGGGGGCGCGTCACAGATACGCAGTATTTT
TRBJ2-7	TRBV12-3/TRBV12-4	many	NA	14	CASSFETGFREQYF	TGTGCCAGCAGTTTTGAGACAGGTTTCCGAGAGCAGTACTTC
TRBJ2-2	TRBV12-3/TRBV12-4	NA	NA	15	CASSLAPENTGELFF	TGTGCCAGCAGTTTAGCCCCAGAGAACACCGGGGAGCTGTTTTTT
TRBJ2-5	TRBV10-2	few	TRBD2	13	CASSTSGGETQYF	TGCGCCAGCTCGACTAGCGGGGGGGAGACCCAGTACTTC
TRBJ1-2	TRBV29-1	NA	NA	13	CSVVFESDYGYTF	TGCAGCGTTGTGTTTGAAAGTGACTATGGCTACACCTTC
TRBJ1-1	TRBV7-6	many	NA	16	CASRPMDRNTNTEAFF	TGTGCCAGCAGACCTATGGACAGAAACACAAACACTGAAGCTTTCTTT
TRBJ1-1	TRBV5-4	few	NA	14	CASSNPGMNTEAFF	TGTGCCAGCAGCAATCCGGGGATGAACACTGAAGCTTTCTTT
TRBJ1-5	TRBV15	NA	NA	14	CATSEGRSNQPQHF	TGTGCCACCAGCGAGGGACGGTCCAATCAGCCCCAGCATTTT
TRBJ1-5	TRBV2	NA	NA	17	CASSDHSEYPTNQPQHF	TGTGCCAGCAGTGATCATTCTGAATATCCAACGAATCAGCCCCAGCATTTT
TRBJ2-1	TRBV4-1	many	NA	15	CASSQGRGWDNEQFF	TGCGCCAGCAGCCAAGGGCGAGGGTGGGACAATGAGCAGTTCTTC
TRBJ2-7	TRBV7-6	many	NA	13	CASSWGLNYEQYF	TGTGCCAGCAGCTGGGGCCTAAACTACGAGCAGTACTTC
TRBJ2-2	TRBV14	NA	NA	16	CASSPQGNPYTGELFF	TGTGCCAGCAGCCCTCAGGGTAATCCGTACACCGGGGAGCTGTTTTTT
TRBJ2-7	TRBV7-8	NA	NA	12	CASSLVYNEQYF	TGTGCCAGCAGCTTAGTTTACAATGAGCAGTACTTC
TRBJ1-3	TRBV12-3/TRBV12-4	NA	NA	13	CASGGVSGNTIYF	TGTGCCAGCGGTGGGGTCTCTGGAAACACCATATATTTT
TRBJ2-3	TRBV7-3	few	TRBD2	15	CASSSYSGGTDTQYF	TGTGCCAGCAGCTCATATAGCGGGGGGACAGATACGCAGTATTTT
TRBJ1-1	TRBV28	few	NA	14	CASSPTGLGPEAFF	TGTGCCAGCAGTCCGACGGGATTGGGGCCTGAAGCTTTCTTT
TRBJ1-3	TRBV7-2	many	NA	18	CASSLRGAWDYSGNTIYF	TGTGCCAGCAGCTTACGAGGGGCATGGGACTACTCTGGAAACACCATATATTTT
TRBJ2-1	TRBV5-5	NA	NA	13	CASSYSRWNEQFF	TGTGCCAGCAGCTATTCTAGGTGGAATGAGCAGTTCTTC
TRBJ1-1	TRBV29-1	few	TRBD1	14	CSSRGQEANTEAFF	TGCAGCTCGAGGGGGCAAGAGGCTAACACTGAAGCTTTCTTT
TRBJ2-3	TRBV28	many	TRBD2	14	CASSRGTSSDTQYF	TGTGCCAGCAGCCGTGGGACTAGTTCAGATACGCAGTATTTT
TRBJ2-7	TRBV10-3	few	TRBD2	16	CAISESSGGAFYEQYF	TGTGCCATCAGTGAGTCCAGCGGGGGGGCCTTCTACGAGCAGTACTTC
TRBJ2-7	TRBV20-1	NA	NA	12	CSARGAGEEQYF	TGCAGTGCTAGAGGGGCAGGGGAAGAGCAGTACTTC
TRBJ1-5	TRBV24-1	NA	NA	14	CATSDTGLGQPQHF	TGTGCCACCAGTGATACAGGGTTGGGTCAGCCCCAGCATTTT
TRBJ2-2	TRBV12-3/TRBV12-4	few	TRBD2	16	CASSKLAPANTGELFF	TGTGCCAGCAGCAAACTAGCGCCCGCGAACACCGGGGAGCTGTTTTTT